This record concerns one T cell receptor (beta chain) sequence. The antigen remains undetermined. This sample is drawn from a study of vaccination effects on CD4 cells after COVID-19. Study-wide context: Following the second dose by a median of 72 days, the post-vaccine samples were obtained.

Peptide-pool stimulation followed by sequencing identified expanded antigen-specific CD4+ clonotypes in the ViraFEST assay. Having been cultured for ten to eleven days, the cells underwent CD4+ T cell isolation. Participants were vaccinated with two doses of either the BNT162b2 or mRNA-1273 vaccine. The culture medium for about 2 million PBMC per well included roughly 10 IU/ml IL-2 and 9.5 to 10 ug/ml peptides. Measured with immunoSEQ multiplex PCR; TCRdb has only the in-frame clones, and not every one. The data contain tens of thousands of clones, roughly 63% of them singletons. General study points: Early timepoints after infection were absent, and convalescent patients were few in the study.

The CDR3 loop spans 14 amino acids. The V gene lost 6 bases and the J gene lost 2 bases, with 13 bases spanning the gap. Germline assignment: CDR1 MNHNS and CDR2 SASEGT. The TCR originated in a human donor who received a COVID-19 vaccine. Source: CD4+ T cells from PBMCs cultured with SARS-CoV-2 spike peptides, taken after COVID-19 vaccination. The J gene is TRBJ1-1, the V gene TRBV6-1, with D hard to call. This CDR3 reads CASSTPLSNTEAFF. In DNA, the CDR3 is TGTGCCAGCAGCACGCCACTTTCAAACACTGAAGCTTTCTTT.